Below are 8 T cell receptor beta chains sequenced from a single sample in a study of T cells expressing NK-cell markers. TCRdb reprocessed the 5' RACE reads and stores each CDR3 protein as one record, lacking DNA. This table lists some 390,000 distinct CDR3 sequences. The specimen sequenced was blood T cells: a sorted CD56 or NKG2C T cell subset, CD4+ or CD8+ T cells, or bulk PBMC T cells (not recorded which). All receptors derive from a woman aged 50 to 60 in good health.

The V and J genes are TRBV12-3 or TRBV12-4 and TRBJ1-5; TCRdb lists TRBD1, though no DNA is available to test this call. The CDR3 is 16 residues long. CDR3 protein: CASSHPGTGGDQPQHF.

The V call is TRBV12-3 or TRBV12-4, the J call TRBJ1-4; the D gene TCRdb calls, TRBD1, cannot be checked with no DNA. This CDR3 spans 12 amino acids. This chain's CDR3 is CASSLRDRKLFF.

V and J are TRBV27 and TRBJ2-3; TCRdb reports TRBD2, a call that lacks DNA to check it against. This CDR3 has 14 amino acids. Germline-derived CDR1 and CDR2 are MNHEY and SMNVEV (reference sequence). The chain's CDR3 is CARRTSESTDTQYF.

This rearrangement joins TRBV7-3 to TRBJ2-1; the TCRdb call, TRBD2, lacks DNA for checking. The germline V gene encodes CDR1 SGHTA and CDR2 FQGTGA. CDR3 length: 20 residues. The chain's CDR3 is CASSLFPGTSGSGTYNEQFF.

The rearrangement uses TRBV15 and TRBJ2-3; TCRdb names TRBD1, which stays unverified in the absence of DNA. From germline, CDR1 is LNHNV and CDR2 YYDKDF (reference sequence). This CDR3 region has 14 residues. CDR3 loop: CATSRRDYTDTQYF.

The J gene is TRBJ2-7, the V gene TRBV5-1; TCRdb designates TRBD1, a call that cannot be tested without DNA. The CDR3 covers 15 residues. Germline values: CDR1 SGHRS, CDR2 YFSETQ. The CDR3 spells CASSLVGGQAYEQYF.

The chain combines TRBV10-3 with TRBJ2-2; TCRdb's assignment of TRBD2 cannot be checked, as there is no DNA. The CDR3 is 17 amino acids. Germline CDR1 ENHRY, CDR2 SYGVKD. This CDR3 reads CAISESRTSGSTGELFF.

The rearrangement joins TRBV12-3 or TRBV12-4 to TRBJ2-3; TCRdb calls TRBD2, which cannot be checked without DNA. The CDR3 covers 15 residues. The CDR3 spells CASSRLAGVSDTQYF.